A selection of T cell receptor beta chains follows, all from one sample in a study of CD8+CD57+ T cells in acquired aplastic anemia. TCRdb passed the reads through MiXCR, listing each CDR3 protein once. The repertoire holds hundreds of thousands of distinct CDR3 sequences, with 55% to 75% as singletons. Material: sorted CD4+, CD8+, or CD8+CD57+ T cells (not recorded which) from PBMCs. These receptors were obtained from a human donor in good health, serving as a control. The CDR3 runs from the conserved cysteine through the conserved F or W. The order of the fields is D gene, clone size, V gene, J gene, CDR3 DNA, CDR3 protein. A D gene is named only where the DNA matches it firmly. Size values are once, few and many counts, or a class for expanded clones, and some rows have none.

D: .; size: .; V: TRBV2; J: TRBJ1-6; DNA: TGTGCCAGCAAAATAACGGGGACCATGCCATATTCACCCCTCCACTTT; CDR3: CASKITGTMPYSPLHF
D: TRBD1; size: .; V: TRBV25-1; J: TRBJ1-1; DNA: TGTGCCAGCAGTGAGCTCACAGGGGGGGGAGCTTTCTTT; CDR3: CASSELTGGGAFF
D: .; size: .; V: TRBV20-1; J: TRBJ2-5; DNA: TGCAGTGCCACCCCGGTGGGGAATTCACTAGAGACCCAGTACTTC; CDR3: CSATPVGNSLETQYF
D: TRBD1; size: .; V: TRBV7-8; J: TRBJ2-6; DNA: TGTGCCAGCATTGAGGACAGGGCGGGCACCGGGGCCAACGTCCTGACTTTC; CDR3: CASIEDRAGTGANVLTF
D: TRBD1; size: .; V: TRBV7-9; J: TRBJ2-5; DNA: TGTGCCAGCTCGGGGGCAGGGGGCACCCAGCACTTC; CDR3: CASSGAGGTQHF
D: .; size: .; V: TRBV6-5; J: TRBJ1-2; DNA: TGTGCCAGCAGTCACAACCCGACCTCGCGCCAGAGGTTCTACTATGGCTACACCTTC; CDR3: CASSHNPTSRQRFYYGYTF
D: .; size: once; V: TRBV12-5; J: TRBJ2-3; DNA: TGTGCTAGTGGTTTGCCGGGACTCACAGATACGCAGTATTTT; CDR3: CASGLPGLTDTQYF
D: TRBD2; size: few; V: TRBV6-6; J: TRBJ2-5; DNA: TGTGCCAGCAGTTACTCAAGGCCGGGACTAGCGGGAAGAGAGACCCAGTACTTC; CDR3: CASSYSRPGLAGRETQYF
D: .; size: .; V: TRBV12-3/TRBV12-4; J: TRBJ1-1; DNA: TGTGCCAGCAGTTTACGGACTAGCGGGGGCAATGAAGCTTTCTTT; CDR3: CASSLRTSGGNEAFF
D: .; size: .; V: TRBV2; J: TRBJ2-1; DNA: TGTGCCAGCAGCTACGGCACGACCCCCTACAATGAGCAGTTCTTC; CDR3: CASSYGTTPYNEQFF
D: .; size: .; V: TRBV15; J: TRBJ2-7; DNA: TGTGCCACCAGCAGAGATCTCCAACAGGGTAACGAGCAGTACTTC; CDR3: CATSRDLQQGNEQYF
D: .; size: many; V: TRBV6-6; J: TRBJ2-3; DNA: TGTGCCAGCAGGACTTCCACGAGCACAGATACGCAGTATTTT; CDR3: CASRTSTSTDTQYF
D: .; size: many; V: TRBV11-3; J: TRBJ2-3; DNA: TGTGCCAGCAGCCCCCGAGCCGGGACAACAGATACGCAGTATTTT; CDR3: CASSPRAGTTDTQYF
D: .; size: many; V: TRBV19; J: TRBJ2-7; DNA: TGTGCCAGTAGTCTATCCCGCCTAGGCGCCTACGAGCAGTACTTC; CDR3: CASSLSRLGAYEQYF
D: .; size: .; V: TRBV15; J: TRBJ1-2; DNA: TGTGCCACCAGTCCCTTAACAGCGTCTCATTTCAATGACCACATCTTC; CDR3: CATSPLTASHFNDHIF
D: .; size: .; V: TRBV20-1; J: TRBJ1-2; DNA: TGCAGTGCGTTCGGCGGGGATGGCTACACCTTC; CDR3: CSAFGGDGYTF
D: .; size: .; V: TRBV7-9; J: TRBJ1-2; DNA: .; CDR3: CASSLTDYGYTFGYTF
D: .; size: .; V: TRBV20-1; J: TRBJ1-2; DNA: TGCAGCGCTCGAATCATAGAACTGAACACGTATGGCTACACCTTC; CDR3: CSARIIELNTYGYTF